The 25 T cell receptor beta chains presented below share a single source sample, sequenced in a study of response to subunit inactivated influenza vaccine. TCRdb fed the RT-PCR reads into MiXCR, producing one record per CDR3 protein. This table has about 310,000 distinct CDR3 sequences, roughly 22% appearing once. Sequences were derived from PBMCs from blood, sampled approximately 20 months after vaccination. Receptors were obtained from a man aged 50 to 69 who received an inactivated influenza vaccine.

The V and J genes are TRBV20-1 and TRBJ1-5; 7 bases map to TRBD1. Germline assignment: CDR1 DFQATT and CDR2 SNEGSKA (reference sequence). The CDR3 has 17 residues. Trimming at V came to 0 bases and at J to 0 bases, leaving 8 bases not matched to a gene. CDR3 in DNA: TGCAGTGCTAGAGATCCGCAGGGGGGATATAGCAATCAGCCCCAGCATTTT. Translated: CSARDPQGGYSNQPQHF.

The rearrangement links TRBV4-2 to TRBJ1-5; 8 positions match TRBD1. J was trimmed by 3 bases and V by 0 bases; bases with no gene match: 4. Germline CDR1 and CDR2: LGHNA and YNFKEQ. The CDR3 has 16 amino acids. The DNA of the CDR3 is TGTGCCAGCAGCCAAGATCCGACAGGGGCCAATCAGCCCCAGCATTTT. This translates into CASSQDPTGANQPQHF.

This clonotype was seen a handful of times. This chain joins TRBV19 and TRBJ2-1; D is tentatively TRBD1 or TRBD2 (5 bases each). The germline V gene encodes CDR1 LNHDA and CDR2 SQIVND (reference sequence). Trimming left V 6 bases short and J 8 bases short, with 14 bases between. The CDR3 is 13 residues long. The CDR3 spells CASSRDLFDEQFF. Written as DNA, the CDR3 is TGTGCCAGTAGCCGGGACCTCTTCGATGAGCAGTTCTTC.

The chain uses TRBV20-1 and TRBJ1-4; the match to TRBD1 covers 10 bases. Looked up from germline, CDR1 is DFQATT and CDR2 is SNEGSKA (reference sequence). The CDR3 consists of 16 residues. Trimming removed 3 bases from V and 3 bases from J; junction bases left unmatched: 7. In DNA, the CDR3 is TGCAGTGCTAGGTGGGGGACAGGGGTGGCTAATGAAAAACTGTTTTTT. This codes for CSARWGTGVANEKLFF.

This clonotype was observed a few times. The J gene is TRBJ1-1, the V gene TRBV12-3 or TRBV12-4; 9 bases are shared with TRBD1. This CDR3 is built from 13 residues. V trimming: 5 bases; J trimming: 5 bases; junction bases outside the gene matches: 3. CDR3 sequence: CASSTDRGTEAFF. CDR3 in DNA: TGTGCCAGCAGTACGGACAGGGGAACTGAAGCTTTCTTT.

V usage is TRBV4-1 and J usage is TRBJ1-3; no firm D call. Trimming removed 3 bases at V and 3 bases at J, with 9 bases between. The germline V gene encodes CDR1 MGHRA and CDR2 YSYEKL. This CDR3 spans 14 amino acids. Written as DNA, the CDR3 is TGCGCCAGCAGCCAGTTACGGGTTGGAAACACCATATATTTT. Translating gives CASSQLRVGNTIYF.

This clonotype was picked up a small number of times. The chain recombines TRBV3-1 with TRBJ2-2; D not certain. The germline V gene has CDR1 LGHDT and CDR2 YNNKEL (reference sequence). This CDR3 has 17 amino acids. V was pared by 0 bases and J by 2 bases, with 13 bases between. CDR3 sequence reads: CASSQDLWQRNTGELFF. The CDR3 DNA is TGTGCCAGCAGCCAAGATCTGTGGCAGAGAAACACCGGGGAGCTGTTTTTT.

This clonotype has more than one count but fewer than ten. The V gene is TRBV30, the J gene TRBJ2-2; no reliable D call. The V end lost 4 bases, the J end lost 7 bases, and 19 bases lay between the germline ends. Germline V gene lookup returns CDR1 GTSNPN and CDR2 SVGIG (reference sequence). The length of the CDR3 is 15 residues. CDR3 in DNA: TGTGCCTGGACTAAAATGGGTCTCGAATACGGGGAGCTGTTTTTT. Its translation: CAWTKMGLEYGELFF.

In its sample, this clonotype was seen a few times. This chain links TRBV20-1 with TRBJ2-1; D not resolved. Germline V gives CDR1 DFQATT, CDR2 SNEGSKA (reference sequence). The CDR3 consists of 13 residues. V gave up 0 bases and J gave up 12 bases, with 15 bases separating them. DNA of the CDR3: TGCAGTGCTAGAGATCGGCCTCCGGGTGGGCAGTTCTTC. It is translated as CSARDRPPGGQFF.

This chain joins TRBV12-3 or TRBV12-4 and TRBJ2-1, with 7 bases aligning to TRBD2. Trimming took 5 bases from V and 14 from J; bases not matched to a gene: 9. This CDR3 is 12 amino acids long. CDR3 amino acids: CASSENLGREFF. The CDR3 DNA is TGTGCCAGCAGTGAGAATTTGGGGAGGGAGTTCTTC.

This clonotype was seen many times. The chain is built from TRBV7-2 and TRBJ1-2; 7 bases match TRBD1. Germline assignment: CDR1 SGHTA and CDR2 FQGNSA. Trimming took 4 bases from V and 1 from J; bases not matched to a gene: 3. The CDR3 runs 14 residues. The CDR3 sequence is CASSWGTVNYGYTF. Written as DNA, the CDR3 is TGTGCCAGCAGCTGGGGGACAGTTAACTATGGCTACACCTTC.

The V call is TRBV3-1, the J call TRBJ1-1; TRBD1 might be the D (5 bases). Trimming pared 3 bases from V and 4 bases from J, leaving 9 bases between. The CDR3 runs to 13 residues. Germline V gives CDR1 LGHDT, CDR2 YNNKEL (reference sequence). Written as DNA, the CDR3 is TGTGCCAGCAGCCAGACAGTGACCACTGAAGCTTTCTTT. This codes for CASSQTVTTEAFF.

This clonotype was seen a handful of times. The CDR3, as DNA: TGCGCCAGCAGCCAAGAGGGCTACTACCGTTTGGGCACCTATGGCTACACCTTC. Protein: CASSQEGYYRLGTYGYTF. The chain has TRBV4-3 and TRBJ1-2, with unresolved D. The germline V gene encodes CDR1 LGHNA and CDR2 YSLEER. V lost 0 bases, J lost 4 bases, and 21 bases lay in between. CDR3 size: 18 residues.

CDR3 DNA: TGTGCCAGCAGCTTAGGGGCCCTCAACACCGGGGAGCTGTTTTTT. It translates to CASSLGALNTGELFF. J is TRBJ2-2 and V is TRBV7-6; D call uncertain. V was shortened by 1 base and J by 2 bases, with 8 bases between the two germline ends. Germline V lookup: CDR1 SGHVS, CDR2 FNYEAQ. This CDR3 comprises 15 residues.

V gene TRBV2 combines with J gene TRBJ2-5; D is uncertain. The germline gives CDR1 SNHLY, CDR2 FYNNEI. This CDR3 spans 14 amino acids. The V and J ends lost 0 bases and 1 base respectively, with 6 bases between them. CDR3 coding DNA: TGTGCCAGCAGTGAAGCGTCGTTCCAAGAGACCCAGTACTTC. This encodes CASSEASFQETQYF. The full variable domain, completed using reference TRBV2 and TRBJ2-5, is EPEVTQTPSHQVTQMGQEVILRCVPISNHLYFYWYRQILGQKVEFLVSFYNNEISEKSEIFDDQFSVERPDGSNFTLKIRSTKLEDSAMYFCASSEASFQETQYFGPGTRLLVL.

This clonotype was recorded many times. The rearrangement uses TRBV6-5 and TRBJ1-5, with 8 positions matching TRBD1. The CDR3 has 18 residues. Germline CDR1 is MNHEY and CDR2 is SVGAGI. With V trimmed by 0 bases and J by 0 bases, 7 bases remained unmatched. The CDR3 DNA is TGTGCCAGCAGTTACTCTTCCCCCGGGACAGGTAGCAATCAGCCCCAGCATTTT. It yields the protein CASSYSSPGTGSNQPQHF.

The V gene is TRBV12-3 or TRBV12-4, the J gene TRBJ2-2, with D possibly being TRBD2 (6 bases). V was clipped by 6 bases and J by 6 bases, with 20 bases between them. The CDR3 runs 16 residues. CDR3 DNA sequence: TGTGCCAGCAGGCCAACCGGGACTGAGGCGTCCGGGGAGCTGTTTTTT. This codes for CASRPTGTEASGELFF.

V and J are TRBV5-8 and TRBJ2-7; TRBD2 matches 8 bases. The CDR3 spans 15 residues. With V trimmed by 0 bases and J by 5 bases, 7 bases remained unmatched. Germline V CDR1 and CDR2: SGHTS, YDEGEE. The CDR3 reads CASSLGAGEGDEQYF. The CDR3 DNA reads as TGTGCCAGCAGCTTGGGAGCGGGAGAAGGGGACGAGCAGTACTTC.

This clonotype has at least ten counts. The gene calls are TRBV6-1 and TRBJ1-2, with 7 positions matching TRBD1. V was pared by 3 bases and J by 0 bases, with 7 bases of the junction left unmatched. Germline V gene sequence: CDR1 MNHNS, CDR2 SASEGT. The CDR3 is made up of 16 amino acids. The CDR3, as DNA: TGTGCCAGCAGTGACGCCGGACAGGCGCCTAACTATGGCTACACCTTC. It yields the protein CASSDAGQAPNYGYTF.

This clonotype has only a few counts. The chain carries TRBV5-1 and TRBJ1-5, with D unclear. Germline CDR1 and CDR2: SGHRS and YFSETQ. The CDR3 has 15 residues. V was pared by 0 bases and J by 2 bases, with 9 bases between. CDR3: CASSLGGLGNQPQHF. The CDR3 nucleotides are TGCGCCAGCAGCTTGGGAGGGCTGGGCAATCAGCCCCAGCATTTT.

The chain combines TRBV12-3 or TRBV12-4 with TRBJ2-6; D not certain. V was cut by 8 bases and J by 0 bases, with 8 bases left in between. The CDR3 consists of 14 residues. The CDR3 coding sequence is TGTGCCAGCGGATTCTCCTCTGGGGCCAACGTCCTGACTTTC. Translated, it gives CASGFSSGANVLTF.

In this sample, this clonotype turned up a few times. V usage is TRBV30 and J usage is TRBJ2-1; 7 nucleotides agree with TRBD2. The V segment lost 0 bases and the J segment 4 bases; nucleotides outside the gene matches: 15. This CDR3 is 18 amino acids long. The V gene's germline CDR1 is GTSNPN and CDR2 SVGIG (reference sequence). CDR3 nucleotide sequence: TGTGCCTGGAGTGTACGAGTAGGGTTGCTAGCGGTATACAATGAGCAGTTCTTC. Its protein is CAWSVRVGLLAVYNEQFF. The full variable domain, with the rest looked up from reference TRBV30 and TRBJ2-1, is SQTIHQWPATLVQPVGSPLSLECTVEGTSNPNLYWYRQAAGRGLQLLFYSVGIGQISSEVPQNLSASRPQDRQFILSSKKLLLSDSGFYLCAWSVRVGLLAVYNEQFFGPGTRLTVL.

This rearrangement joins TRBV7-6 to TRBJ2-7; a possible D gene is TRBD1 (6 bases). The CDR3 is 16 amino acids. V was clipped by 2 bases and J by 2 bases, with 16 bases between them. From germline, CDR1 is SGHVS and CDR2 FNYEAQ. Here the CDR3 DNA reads TGTGCCAGCAGCTTACAGGCAGGGGCTCAGACCTACGAGCAGTACTTC. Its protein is CASSLQAGAQTYEQYF. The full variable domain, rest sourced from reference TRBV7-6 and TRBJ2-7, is GAGVSQSPRYKVTKRGQDVALRCDPISGHVSLYWYRQALGQGPEFLTYFNYEAQQDKSGLPNDRFSAERPEGSISTLTIQRTEQRDSAMYRCASSLQAGAQTYEQYFGPGTRLTVT.

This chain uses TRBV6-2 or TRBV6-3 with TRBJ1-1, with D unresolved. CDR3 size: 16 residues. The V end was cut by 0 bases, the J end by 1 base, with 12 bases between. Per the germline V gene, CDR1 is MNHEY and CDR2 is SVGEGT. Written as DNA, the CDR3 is TGTGCCAGCAGTTACTCGAAGGGCAGACCGAACACTGAAGCTTTCTTT. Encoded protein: CASSYSKGRPNTEAFF.

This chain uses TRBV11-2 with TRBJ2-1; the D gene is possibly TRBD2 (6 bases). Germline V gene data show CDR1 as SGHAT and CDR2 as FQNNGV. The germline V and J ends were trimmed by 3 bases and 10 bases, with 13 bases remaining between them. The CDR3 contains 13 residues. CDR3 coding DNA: TGTGCCAGCAGCTTTAATTTCCGGGGGGAGCAGTTCTTC. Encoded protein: CASSFNFRGEQFF.